Each of the 21 T cell receptor beta chains below was sequenced from the same sample in a study of T cell responses to AZD1222 COVID-19 vaccine. Sequencing used immunoSEQ multiplex PCR; TCRdb keeps in-frame clones, though not all of them. The sample holds 150,000 to 180,000 clones, roughly nine tenths seen once. The input for sequencing was peripheral blood, taken on day 0 of AZD1222 vaccination. The origin of the receptors is an adult in good health.

This chain connects TRBV9 to TRBJ1-3; D unresolved. Looked up from germline, CDR1 is SGDLS and CDR2 is YYNGEE. V lost 0 bases, J lost 0 bases, and 10 bases lay in between. The CDR3 contains 16 residues. The CDR3 coding sequence is TGTGCCAGCAGCGTAGTGGAGACAAACTCTGGAAACACCATATATTTT. The encoded protein is CASSVVETNSGNTIYF.

The rearrangement uses TRBV29-1 and TRBJ2-3, with unresolved D. Trimming took 1 base from V and 6 from J, leaving 11 bases between them. From germline, CDR1 is SQVTM and CDR2 ANQGSEA. The CDR3 covers 13 residues. Here the CDR3 DNA reads TGCAGCGTTGAAGTAACGAGTGTGGATACGCAGTATTTT. The encoded protein is CSVEVTSVDTQYF.

The chain uses TRBV9 and TRBJ2-3; D is possibly TRBD2 (6 bases). CDR3 length: 16 residues. V lost 0 bases to trimming and J lost 1 base, with 12 bases between them. Germline V CDR1 and CDR2: SGDLS, YYNGEE. CDR3 residues: CASSVAAGGGTDTQYF. The CDR3 nucleotides are TGTGCCAGCAGCGTAGCAGCGGGCGGCGGCACAGATACGCAGTATTTT.

The V gene is TRBV7-8, the J gene TRBJ1-2; 8 bases are shared with TRBD1. There are 14 residues in the CDR3. CDR1 is SGHVS and CDR2 is FQNEAQ in the germline V gene. J was trimmed by 8 bases and V by 5 bases; bases with no gene match: 10. CDR3 region: CASSPERTGWGYTF. In DNA form, the CDR3 reads TGTGCCAGCAGCCCAGAGCGGACAGGGTGGGGCTACACCTTC.

CDR3 residues: CASSSLASTDTQYF. The CDR3 nucleotides are TGTGCCAGCAGCTCGCTAGCAAGCACAGATACGCAGTATTTT. The chain carries TRBV7-3 and TRBJ2-3, with TRBD2 as a possible D gene (5 bases). The CDR3 sequence is 14 residues long. From germline, CDR1 is SGHTA and CDR2 FQGTGA. The V and J ends lost 4 bases and 0 bases respectively, with 8 bases between them. The entire variable domain, with the rest obtained from reference TRBV7-3 and TRBJ2-3, is as follows: GAGVSQTPSNKVTEKGKYVELRCDPISGHTALYWYRQSLGQGPEFLIYFQGTGAADDSGLPNDRFFAVRPEGSVSTLKIQRTERGDSAVYLCASSSLASTDTQYFGPGTRLTVL.

The chain joins TRBV5-1 to TRBJ1-4, with D possibly being TRBD1 (5 bases). Germline CDR1 SGHRS, CDR2 YFSETQ. The CDR3 spans 15 residues. Trimming removed 2 bases from V and 1 base from J, with 9 bases in between. CDR3 residues: CASSLTGGTNEKLFF. CDR3 DNA: TGCGCCAGCAGCTTAACTGGGGGAACTAATGAAAAACTGTTTTTT. Filled out from reference TRBV5-1 and TRBJ1-4, the complete variable domain reads KAGVTQTPRYLIKTRGQQVTLSCSPISGHRSVSWYQQTPGQGLQFLFEYFSETQRNKGNFPGRFSGRQFSNSRSEMNVSTLELGDSALYLCASSLTGGTNEKLFFGSGTQLSVL.

This chain joins TRBV12-3 or TRBV12-4 and TRBJ2-7; D unclear. This CDR3 spans 12 amino acids. V was trimmed by 5 bases and J by 4 bases, leaving 9 bases between them. The CDR3 spells CASSIAPYEQYF. The CDR3 DNA reads TGTGCCAGCAGTATTGCTCCATACGAGCAGTACTTC.

As DNA, the CDR3 is TGTGCCAGCAGCGCCTCATTCCAAGGAGTTGGACAAGAGACCCAGTACTTC. Its protein is CASSASFQGVGQETQYF. The V and J genes are TRBV9 and TRBJ2-5; the D is unclear. This CDR3 spans 17 amino acids. Germline V gives CDR1 SGDLS, CDR2 YYNGEE. V lost 3 bases and J lost 2, with 20 bases in between.

This chain connects TRBV14 to TRBJ1-4, with TRBD1 matching over 8 bases. Germline CDR1 is SGHDN and CDR2 is FVKESK. J lost 8 bases, V lost 4 bases, and 9 bases had no gene match. This CDR3 comprises 15 residues. The CDR3 DNA reads TGTGCCAGCAGCCGAGAGACAGGGGCTTACGAAAAACTGTTTTTT. Translation gives CASSRETGAYEKLFF.

The chain couples TRBV10-3 to TRBJ1-6; 7 bases are a match to TRBD1. The germline V gene has CDR1 ENHRY and CDR2 SYGVKD. V shed 11 bases, J shed 7 bases, and the junction held 8 bases outside the gene matches. This CDR3 has 13 residues. The CDR3 loop reads CAGTGEYNSPLHF. For the CDR3, the DNA is TGTGCCGGAACAGGGGAGTACAATTCACCCCTCCACTTT.

This chain uses TRBV24-1 with TRBJ2-3, with 8 bases fitting TRBD2. V dropped 4 bases and J dropped 2; count of bases not matched to a gene: 7. This CDR3 has 16 residues. The germline gives CDR1 KGHDR, CDR2 SFDVKD. CDR3 protein: CATSDPGRGNTDTQYF. In DNA form, the CDR3 reads TGTGCCACCAGTGACCCCGGGAGGGGGAACACAGATACGCAGTATTTT.

The V gene is TRBV28, the J gene TRBJ2-3, with 14 nucleotides matching TRBD2. Trimming took 5 bases from V and 3 from J; bases not matched to a gene: 1. CDR3 length: 15 residues. Per the germline V gene, CDR1 is MDHEN and CDR2 is SYDVKM. The CDR3 coding sequence is TGTGCCAGCAGTAGACTAGCGGGGGGGACAGATACGCAGTATTTT. It codes for CASSRLAGGTDTQYF.

The DNA of the CDR3 is TGCGCCAGCAGCTTGGTCGACAGACCAAATTCACCCCTCCACTTT. Residues: CASSLVDRPNSPLHF. The V gene is TRBV5-1, the J gene TRBJ1-6; tentatively, D is TRBD1 (5 bases). Germline assignment: CDR1 SGHRS and CDR2 YFSETQ. The CDR3 is 15 residues long. V gave up 0 bases and J gave up 7 bases, with 11 bases separating them.

The rearrangement joins TRBV28 to TRBJ2-7; TRBD2 aligns across 10 bases. The CDR3 is made up of 16 amino acids. J gave up 4 bases and V 4 bases, and 10 bases lay outside the gene matches. Germline values: CDR1 MDHEN, CDR2 SYDVKM. The CDR3 nucleotides are TGTGCCAGCAGTTCTCCCACCCTAGCGGGGGCTTACGAGCAGTACTTC. This sequence encodes CASSSPTLAGAYEQYF.

This chain links TRBV11-2 with TRBJ1-3; 8 bases match TRBD1. J was trimmed by 1 base and V by 6 bases; bases with no gene match: 5. From germline, CDR1 is SGHAT and CDR2 FQNNGV. The CDR3 runs 15 residues. The CDR3 DNA sequence: TGTGCCAGCAGTTTCAGGGGGCAGTCTGGAAACACCATATATTTT. Amino acid sequence: CASSFRGQSGNTIYF. Supplemented by reference TRBV11-2 and TRBJ1-3, the full variable domain reads EAGVAQSPRYKIIEKRQSVAFWCNPISGHATLYWYQQILGQGPKLLIQFQNNGVVDDSQLPKDRFSAERLKGVDSTLKIQPAKLEDSAVYLCASSFRGQSGNTIYFGEGSWLTVV.

The chain couples TRBV7-3 to TRBJ1-4; D is possibly TRBD1 (5 bases). This CDR3 comprises 15 residues. Trimming removed 0 bases at V and 4 bases at J, with 9 bases between. Germline V gene sequence: CDR1 SGHTA, CDR2 FQGTGA. CDR3 amino acids: CASSLTGTVNEKLFF. The DNA for the CDR3 is TGTGCCAGCAGCTTAACGGGGACTGTTAATGAAAAACTGTTTTTT.

This chain links TRBV25-1 with TRBJ2-5; 9 positions agree with TRBD2. The CDR3 has 16 amino acids. Germline CDR1 reads MGHDK; CDR2 reads SYGVNS. V was pared by 7 bases and J by 2 bases, with 11 bases of the junction left unmatched. The CDR3, as DNA: TGTGCCAGCAAGGAGCTAGCGGGGAACCTTCAAGAGACCCAGTACTTC. Translated, it gives CASKELAGNLQETQYF. Looking up the rest from reference TRBV25-1 and TRBJ2-5 gives the full variable domain: EADIYQTPRYLVIGTGKKITLECSQTMGHDKMYWYQQDPGMELHLIHYSYGVNSTEKGDLSSESTVSRIRTEHFPLTLESARPSHTSQYLCASKELAGNLQETQYFGPGTRLLVL.

The V gene is TRBV11-1, the J gene TRBJ2-2; 7 nucleotides agree with TRBD2. CDR1 is SGHAT and CDR2 is FQDESV in the germline V gene (reference sequence). Trimming at V came to 8 bases and at J to 6 bases, leaving 15 bases not matched to a gene. This CDR3 is 16 amino acids long. CDR3 amino acids: CASGKREPSFPGELFF. In DNA form, the CDR3 reads TGTGCCAGCGGGAAGCGGGAACCATCCTTCCCCGGGGAGCTGTTTTTT. The full variable domain, completed using reference TRBV11-1 and TRBJ2-2, is EAEVAQSPRYKITEKSQAVAFWCDPISGHATLYWYRQILGQGPELLVQFQDESVVDDSQLPKDRFSAERLKGVDSTLKIQPAELGDSAMYLCASGKREPSFPGELFFGEGSRLTVL.

In this sample, this clone turned up a few times. This sequence joins TRBV13 and TRBJ2-7, with no clear D. CDR1 PRHDT and CDR2 FYEKMQ come from the germline V gene (reference sequence). V lost 6 bases to trimming and J lost 2 bases, with 20 bases between them. The CDR3 is made up of 16 amino acids. CDR3 sequence (DNA): TGTGCCAGCAGTTCCCGGGTTCGGTCTCCGACCTACGAGCAGTACTTC. Translation gives CASSSRVRSPTYEQYF.

This rearrangement joins TRBV6-5 to TRBJ2-7; 7 nucleotides match TRBD2. The CDR3 has 15 residues. Germline CDR1 MNHEY, CDR2 SVGAGI. V lost 6 bases to trimming and J lost 0 bases; unmatched junction nucleotides: 8. The CDR3: CASRQTSWGSYEQYF. The CDR3 region has the DNA TGTGCCAGCAGACAGACTAGCTGGGGCTCCTACGAGCAGTACTTC.

CDR3 in DNA: TGTGCCTGGAGTGTATCCAGATCGGTCAATGAGCAGTTCTTC. It is translated as CAWSVSRSVNEQFF. This chain joins TRBV30 and TRBJ2-1, with D hard to call. CDR3 length equals 14 residues. Deletions cut 0 bases from V and 6 bases from J, with 12 bases between. The germline V gene has CDR1 GTSNPN and CDR2 SVGIG (reference sequence). Based on the CDR3 plus reference TRBV30 and TRBJ2-1, the full variable domain is SQTIHQWPATLVQPVGSPLSLECTVEGTSNPNLYWYRQAAGRGLQLLFYSVGIGQISSEVPQNLSASRPQDRQFILSSKKLLLSDSGFYLCAWSVSRSVNEQFFGPGTRLTVL.